This T cell receptor beta chain was sequenced in a study of shared clonotypes between healthy human individuals. Study information: The donor pool was made up of two women and a few men aged 18 to 49.

Study observations and caveats: An anticipated effect of sequencing depth on clonotype sharing among donors was recognized.

An assay was performed, and its level was deep. Profiled with immunoSEQ multiplex PCR; TCRdb holds only in-frame clones, not every one. The data contain about 490,000 clones, 70% to 80% of them singletons. Worth noting for this clone: Antigen: not known.

Sequenced material: PBMCs. This TCR came from a woman aged 40 to 55 in good health. Some clones in this sample may be carry-over from other donors' samples.

The CDR3 DNA reads as TGTGCCAGCAGCTTGGGGGGAACCACCCAGTACTTC. This encodes CASSLGGTTQYF. J is TRBJ2-5 and V is TRBV7-2, with D perhaps matching TRBD2 (6 bases). This CDR3 is built from 12 residues. Deletions cut 3 bases from V and 8 bases from J, with 10 bases between. Germline V gene data show CDR1 as SGHTA and CDR2 as FQGNSA.